This passage covers 13 T cell receptor beta chains from one sample sequenced in a study of blood T cells in healthy people across ages. With a J-beta primer mix and a sample-barcoded 5' primer, a second PCR ran about 7 to 11 cycles. TCRdb reanalysed the 5' RACE reads using MiXCR and keeps one entry per CDR3 protein. The data hold approximately 2,000,000 distinct CDR3 sequences, with approximately 39% observed a single time. Sequencing input: blood. The receptors stem from a human donor in good health.

The rearrangement links TRBV12-3 or TRBV12-4 to TRBJ2-7, with D possibly being TRBD2 (6 bases). The CDR3 is 15 amino acids. Between the trimmed V and J ends, which lost 5 bases and 2 bases, there was a span of 16 bases. CDR3 sequence (DNA): TGTGCCAGCAGTCTGGGGCGGGATGGAACCTACGAGCAGTACTTC. Translated, it gives CASSLGRDGTYEQYF.

This clonotype came up many times. This sequence joins TRBV29-1 and TRBJ2-5; TRBD1 agrees at 8 bases. Per the germline V gene, CDR1 is SQVTM and CDR2 is ANQGSEA. The CDR3 has 12 residues. Trimming removed 7 bases from V and 5 bases from J; junction bases left unmatched: 6. CDR3 sequence (DNA): TGCAGCGCAACGACAGGGGTTGAGACCCAGTACTTC. Translation: CSATTGVETQYF.

V gene TRBV20-1 combines with J gene TRBJ2-7, with a possible D match to TRBD2 (6 bases). Trimming cost V 6 bases and J 4 bases, with 16 bases left between them. Per the germline V gene, CDR1 is DFQATT and CDR2 is SNEGSKA (reference sequence). The CDR3 is 13 amino acids. CDR3 coding DNA: TGCAGTGCACCGGACTATAAGACTTACGAGCAGTACTTC. This codes for CSAPDYKTYEQYF.

In its sample, this clonotype was seen a few times. The rearrangement uses TRBV13 and TRBJ1-2, with D uncertain. This CDR3 comprises 15 residues. V was clipped by 5 bases and J by 0 bases, with 13 bases between them. CDR1 and CDR2 (germline): PRHDT, FYEKMQ (reference sequence). Written as DNA, the CDR3 is TGTGCCAGCAGCGACACAGCTAATTCTAACTATGGCTACACCTTC. Protein: CASSDTANSNYGYTF.

V and J are TRBV18 and TRBJ1-2, with D uncertain. Between the trimmed V and J ends, which lost 1 base and 4 bases, there was a span of 10 bases. The CDR3 is 14 residues long. CDR1 and CDR2 (germline): KGHSH, LQKENI. The CDR3, as DNA: TGTGCCAGCTCACCACAGCGGGATAGCTATGGCTACACCTTC. Amino acids: CASSPQRDSYGYTF.

About this clonotype itself: An end of the junction does not agree with germline; a read error may underlie this. The chain links TRBV5-1 to TRBJ2-7; 8 bases match TRBD1. Germline V lookup: CDR1 SGHRS, CDR2 YFSETQ. The CDR3 has 17 residues. The CDR3 DNA reads TGCGCCAGCAGCGGACCGGGACAGGATCCCCCGGGCTACGAACAGTACTTC. It yields the protein CASSGPGQDPPGYEQYF.

Remarks on this clonotype: Compared with germline, one end of the junction differs, possibly owing to a read error. The chain is built from TRBV11-2 and TRBJ1-2; 8 nucleotides line up with TRBD1. CDR3 length: 11 residues. Germline CDR1 and CDR2: SGHAT and FQNNGV. CDR3 nucleotide sequence: TGTACCAGCAGTCAGGGGGCTGGCTACACCTTC. This sequence encodes CTSSQGAGYTF.

Written as DNA, the CDR3 is TGTGCCAGCACCGTGGGGGGGCCAGGGTACGAGCAGTACTTC. This translates into CASTVGGPGYEQYF. The rearrangement joins TRBV11-2 to TRBJ2-7; a possible D gene is TRBD2 (7 bases). The germline V gene has CDR1 SGHAT and CDR2 FQNNGV. Trimming left V 7 bases short and J 4 bases short, with 17 bases between. The CDR3 loop spans 14 amino acids.

This clonotype occurred a few times. The chain has TRBV7-8 and TRBJ1-1; D unresolved. Germline values: CDR1 SGHVS, CDR2 FQNEAQ. This CDR3 spans 13 amino acids. The V end lost 4 bases, the J end lost 4 bases, and 10 bases lay between the germline ends. Here the CDR3 reads CASSYDRSTEAFF. CDR3 nucleotide sequence: TGTGCCAGCAGCTACGACCGGAGCACTGAAGCTTTCTTT.

J is TRBJ1-2 and V is TRBV7-8; TRBD1 matches at 7 bases. The CDR3 is made up of 14 amino acids. The trim removed 3 bases at V and 8 bases at J, leaving 9 bases unmatched. Per the germline V gene, CDR1 is SGHVS and CDR2 is FQNEAQ. The CDR3 nucleotides are TGTGCCAGCAGCTTGGGCAGGGGGGTCCTCGGCTACACCTTC. The encoded protein is CASSLGRGVLGYTF.

Only a few counts were recorded for this clonotype. V gene TRBV18 combines with J gene TRBJ1-2; 10 bases are shared with TRBD1. The CDR3 is 15 residues long. V trimming: 3 bases; J trimming: 4 bases; junction bases outside the gene matches: 5. Germline values: CDR1 KGHSH, CDR2 LQKENI. The CDR3 loop is CASSPTTGGGYGYTF. CDR3 DNA: TGTGCCAGCTCACCGACGACAGGGGGCGGCTATGGCTACACCTTC.

The gene calls are TRBV7-9 and TRBJ1-2, with 10 positions matching TRBD1. V lost 5 bases to trimming and J lost 8 bases; unmatched junction nucleotides: 11. Germline CDR1 and CDR2: SEHNR and FQNEAQ (reference sequence). The CDR3 is made up of 15 amino acids. The CDR3 protein is CASSRLGQGDIGYTF. The CDR3 coding sequence is TGTGCCAGCAGCCGCTTAGGACAGGGGGACATAGGCTACACCTTC.

This chain joins TRBV29-1 and TRBJ2-5; TRBD1 might be the D (5 bases). From germline, CDR1 is SQVTM and CDR2 ANQGSEA. The CDR3 runs 12 residues. With 1 base removed from V and 5 bases from J, the gap between germline ends came to 8 bases. The CDR3: CSVEGGVETQYF. Written as DNA, the CDR3 is TGCAGCGTTGAAGGGGGCGTGGAGACCCAGTACTTC. The variable domain in full, with the rest retrieved from reference TRBV29-1 and TRBJ2-5, is SAVISQKPSRDICQRGTSLTIQCQVDSQVTMMFWYRQQPGQSLTLIATANQGSEATYESGFVIDKFPISRPNLTFSTLTVSNMSPEDSSIYLCSVEGGVETQYFGPGTRLLVL.